The 10 T cell receptor beta chains given below trace back to one sample, sequenced in a study of blood T cell repertoires in COVID-19. TCRdb's copy holds only in-frame clones and misses some; the assay was immunoSEQ multiplex PCR. The sample consists of about 210,000 clones, 87% of them appearing once. The specimen was PBMCs or T cells enriched from blood (not recorded which). The receptors were gathered from a man between 18 and 35 years old with acute COVID-19.

This clone was counted once. This chain connects TRBV5-1 to TRBJ1-2, with a possible D match to TRBD1 (6 bases). There are 15 residues in the CDR3. V lost 4 bases to trimming and J lost 6 bases, with 19 bases between them. In germline, CDR1 is SGHRS, CDR2 YFSETQ. CDR3 bases: TGCGCCAGCAGCCGCGCGTCAGGGGAGGGGAATGGCTACACCTTC. Residues: CASSRASGEGNGYTF.

The rearrangement links TRBV19 to TRBJ1-1; D possibly corresponds to TRBD1 (5 bases). Per the germline V gene, CDR1 is LNHDA and CDR2 is SQIVND (reference sequence). This CDR3 comprises 18 residues. The germline V and J ends were trimmed by 6 bases and 2 bases, with 25 bases remaining between them. The CDR3 sequence: CASSLIGGFRALNTEAFF. The CDR3 DNA reads TGTGCCAGTAGCCTCATTGGGGGGTTCAGGGCCTTAAACACTGAAGCTTTCTTT.

This sequence joins TRBV19 and TRBJ2-3; D possibly corresponds to TRBD2 (5 bases). V was cut by 5 bases and J by 3 bases, with 18 bases left in between. Germline-derived CDR1 and CDR2 are LNHDA and SQIVND (reference sequence). This CDR3 comprises 16 residues. CDR3 bases: TGTGCCAGTAGTGCCCGAATTTCGGGGTGGACAGATACGCAGTATTTT. Its protein product is CASSARISGWTDTQYF.

As regards this clone: The junction differs from germline at one of its ends, possibly a read error. This chain's CDR3 is CASSLPGQRVF. In nucleotides, the CDR3 is TGTGCCAGCAGCTTACCCGGACAGCGCGTCTTT. The chain carries TRBV5-6 and TRBJ1-1; possible D gene TRBD1, 6 bases. Germline V gives CDR1 SGHDT, CDR2 YYEEEE. The CDR3 has 11 residues.

The chain carries TRBV29-1 and TRBJ1-4, with a possible D match to TRBD1 (6 bases). The germline CDR1 and CDR2 sequences are SQVTM and ANQGSEA. V gave up 2 bases and J gave up 8 bases, with 12 bases separating them. The CDR3 spans 13 residues. The CDR3 loop reads CSVEKGEGEKLFF. The DNA for the CDR3 is TGCAGCGTTGAAAAGGGGGAGGGCGAAAAACTGTTTTTT. Looking up the rest from reference TRBV29-1 and TRBJ1-4 gives the full variable domain: SAVISQKPSRDICQRGTSLTIQCQVDSQVTMMFWYRQQPGQSLTLIATANQGSEATYESGFVIDKFPISRPNLTFSTLTVSNMSPEDSSIYLCSVEKGEGEKLFFGSGTQLSVL.

This rearrangement joins TRBV3-1 (or the pseudogene TRBV3-2) to TRBJ2-5, with 10 bases that match TRBD1. Germline V CDR1 and CDR2: LGHDT, YNNKEL (reference sequence). The CDR3 totals 14 residues. The junction had 4 bases not matched to a gene; V was cut back by 4 bases and J by 5 bases. The chain's CDR3 is CASSRTGGFETQYF. DNA of the CDR3: TGTGCCAGCAGCCGGACAGGGGGTTTTGAGACCCAGTACTTC.

Only one count was recorded for this clone. The genes are TRBV27 and TRBJ2-1; 8 nucleotides line up with TRBD2. The CDR3 contains 13 residues. In germline, CDR1 is MNHEY, CDR2 SMNVEV (reference sequence). The trim removed 7 bases at V and 7 bases at J, leaving 6 bases unmatched. This CDR3 reads CASTGTRGNEQFF. The CDR3 region has the DNA TGTGCCAGCACCGGGACTAGGGGAAATGAGCAGTTCTTC.

The V call is TRBV4-3, the J call TRBJ1-1; unclear D gene. V dropped 0 bases and J dropped 4 bases, with 9 bases sitting between them. The CDR3 extends over 14 amino acids. Germline loops: CDR1 LGHNA, CDR2 YSLEER. CDR3 loop: CASSQEAPGTEAFF. The CDR3 nucleotides are TGCGCCAGCAGCCAAGAAGCCCCGGGCACTGAAGCTTTCTTT.

The J gene is TRBJ2-7, the V gene TRBV7-9; 10 bases match TRBD1. Germline trimming cut 1 base from V and 4 bases from J; bases unmatched to any gene: 4. CDR3 length: 15 residues. In germline, CDR1 is SEHNR, CDR2 FQNEAQ (reference sequence). CDR3 sequence: CASSLVTGGKYEQYF. The CDR3 DNA follows: TGTGCCAGCAGCTTAGTGACAGGGGGCAAGTACGAGCAGTACTTC.

For the CDR3, the DNA is TGTGCTAGTGGTTTGACTCTAAACCGGGACAGGGATAACTATGGCTACACCTTC. Protein product: CASGLTLNRDRDNYGYTF. The rearrangement links TRBV12-5 to TRBJ1-2; 9 bases align to TRBD1. The V gene's germline CDR1 is LGHNT and CDR2 FRNRAP. The CDR3 extends over 18 amino acids. V shed 2 bases, J shed 1 base, and the junction held 11 bases outside the gene matches.